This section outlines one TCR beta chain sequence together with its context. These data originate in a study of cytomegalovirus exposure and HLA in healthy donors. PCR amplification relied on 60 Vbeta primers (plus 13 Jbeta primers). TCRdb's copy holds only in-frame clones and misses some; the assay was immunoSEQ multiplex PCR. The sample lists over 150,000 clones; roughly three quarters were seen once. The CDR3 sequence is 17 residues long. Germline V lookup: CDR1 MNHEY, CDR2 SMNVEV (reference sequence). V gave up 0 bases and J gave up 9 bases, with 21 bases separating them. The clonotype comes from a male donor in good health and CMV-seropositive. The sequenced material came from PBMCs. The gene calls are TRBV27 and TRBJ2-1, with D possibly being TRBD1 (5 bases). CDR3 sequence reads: CASSLSGWGRVVSEQFF. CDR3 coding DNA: TGTGCCAGCAGTTTATCTGGTTGGGGCAGGGTAGTCAGTGAGCAGTTCTTC.